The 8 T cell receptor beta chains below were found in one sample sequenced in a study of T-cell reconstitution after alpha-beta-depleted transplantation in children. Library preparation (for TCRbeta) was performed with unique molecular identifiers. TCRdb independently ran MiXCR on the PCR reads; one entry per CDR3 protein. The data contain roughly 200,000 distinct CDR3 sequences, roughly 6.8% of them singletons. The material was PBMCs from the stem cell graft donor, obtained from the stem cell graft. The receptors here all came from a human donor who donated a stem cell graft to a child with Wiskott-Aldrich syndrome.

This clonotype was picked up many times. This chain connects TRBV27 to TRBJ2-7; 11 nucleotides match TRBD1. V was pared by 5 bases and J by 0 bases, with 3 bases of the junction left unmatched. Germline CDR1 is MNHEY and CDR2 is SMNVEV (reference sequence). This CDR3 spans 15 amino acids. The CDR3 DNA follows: TGTGCCAGCAGTCCGGGACAGGGGGGCTCCTACGAGCAGTACTTC. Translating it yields CASSPGQGGSYEQYF.

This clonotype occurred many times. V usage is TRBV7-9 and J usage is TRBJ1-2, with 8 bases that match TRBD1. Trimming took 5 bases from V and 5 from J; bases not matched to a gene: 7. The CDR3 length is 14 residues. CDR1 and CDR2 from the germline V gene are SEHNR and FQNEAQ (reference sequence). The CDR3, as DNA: TGTGCCAGCAGCACCGGACAGGGAGGGTATGGCTACACCTTC. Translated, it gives CASSTGQGGYGYTF.

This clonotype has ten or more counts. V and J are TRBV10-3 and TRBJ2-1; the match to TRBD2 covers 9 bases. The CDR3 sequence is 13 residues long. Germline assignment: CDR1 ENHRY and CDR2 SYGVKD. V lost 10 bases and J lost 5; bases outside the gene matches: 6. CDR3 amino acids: CASLRLADNEQFF. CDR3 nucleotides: TGTGCCAGTTTAAGACTAGCGGACAATGAGCAGTTCTTC.

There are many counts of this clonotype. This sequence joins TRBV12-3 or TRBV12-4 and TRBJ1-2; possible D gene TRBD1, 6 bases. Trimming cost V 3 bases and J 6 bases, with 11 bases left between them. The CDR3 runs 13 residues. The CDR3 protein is CASSFGGTDGYTF. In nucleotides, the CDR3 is TGTGCCAGCAGTTTCGGGGGCACTGATGGCTACACCTTC.

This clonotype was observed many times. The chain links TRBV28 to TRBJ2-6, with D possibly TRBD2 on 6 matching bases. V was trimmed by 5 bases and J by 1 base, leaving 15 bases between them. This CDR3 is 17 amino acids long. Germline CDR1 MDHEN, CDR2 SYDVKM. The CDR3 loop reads CASSRIPGGSGANVLTF. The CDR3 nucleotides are TGTGCCAGCAGTCGGATCCCCGGGGGTTCTGGGGCCAACGTCCTGACTTTC. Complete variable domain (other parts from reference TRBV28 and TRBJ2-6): DVKVTQSSRYLVKRTGEKVFLECVQDMDHENMFWYRQDPGLGLRLIYFSYDVKMKEKGDIPEGYSVSREKKERFSLILESASTNQTSMYLCASSRIPGGSGANVLTFGAGSRLTVL.

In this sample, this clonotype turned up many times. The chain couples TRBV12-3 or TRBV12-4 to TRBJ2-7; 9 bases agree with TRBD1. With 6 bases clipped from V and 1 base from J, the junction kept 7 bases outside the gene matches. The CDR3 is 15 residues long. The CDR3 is CASSNSGTGSYEQYF. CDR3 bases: TGTGCCAGCAGCAACTCCGGGACAGGGTCCTACGAGCAGTACTTC.

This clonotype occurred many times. CDR3 DNA: TGTGCCAGCAGTTTAAGCGAATCCGGGGAGCTGTTTTTT. Its translation: CASSLSESGELFF. The gene calls are TRBV27 and TRBJ2-2; D is unresolved. The CDR3 totals 13 residues. With 2 bases removed from V and 6 bases from J, the gap between germline ends came to 7 bases. Germline V gene sequence: CDR1 MNHEY, CDR2 SMNVEV (reference sequence).

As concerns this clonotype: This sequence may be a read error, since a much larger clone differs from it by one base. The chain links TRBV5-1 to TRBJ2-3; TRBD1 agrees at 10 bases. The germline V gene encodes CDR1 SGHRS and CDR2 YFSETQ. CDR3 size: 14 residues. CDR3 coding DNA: TGCACCAGCAGCGTGGACAGGGGGACAGATACGCAGTATTTT. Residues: CTSSVDRGTDTQYF.